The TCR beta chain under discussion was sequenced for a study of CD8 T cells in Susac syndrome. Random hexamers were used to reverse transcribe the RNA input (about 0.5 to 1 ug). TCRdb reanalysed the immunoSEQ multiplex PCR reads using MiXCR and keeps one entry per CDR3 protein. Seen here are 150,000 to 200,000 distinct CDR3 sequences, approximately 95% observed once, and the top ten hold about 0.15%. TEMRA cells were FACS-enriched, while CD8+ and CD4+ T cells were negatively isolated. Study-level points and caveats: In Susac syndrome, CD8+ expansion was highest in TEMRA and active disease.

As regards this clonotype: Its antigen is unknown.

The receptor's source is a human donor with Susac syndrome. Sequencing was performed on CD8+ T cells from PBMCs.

CDR3 nucleotides: TGCGCCAGCAGCGCTGATGGACAGGGTAAAGAGACCCAGTACTTC. Translation gives CASSADGQGKETQYF. The gene calls are TRBV5-1 and TRBJ2-5; 8 bases are shared with TRBD1. V dropped 4 bases and J dropped 3; count of bases not matched to a gene: 8. This CDR3 spans 15 amino acids. Germline V gene sequence: CDR1 SGHRS, CDR2 YFSETQ.